The 17 T cell receptor beta chains below come from one sample, sequenced in a study of shared clonotypes between healthy human individuals. This table comes from immunoSEQ multiplex PCR, and its TCRdb copy is limited to in-frame clones, with some not included. The data hold around 1.9 million clones, with roughly 95% observed a single time. Selected positively for CCR7 and CD45RO-negative, naive CD8 cells excluded terminally differentiated effector memory CD45RA+ cells. Sample: naive CD8+ T cells from PBMCs. The source is a man between 18 and 29 years old in good health. Some clones in this sample may be carry-over from other donors' samples.

The chain has TRBV5-1 and TRBJ1-2, with 8 positions matching TRBD1. This CDR3 has 15 residues. Per germline, CDR1 SGHRS and CDR2 YFSETQ. J lost 4 bases, V lost 4 bases, and 9 bases had no gene match. The CDR3 region is CASSPTRTGSYGYTF. CDR3 DNA sequence: TGCGCCAGCAGCCCGACCAGGACAGGGTCCTATGGCTACACCTTC.

The table lists this clone with a count of one. This chain links TRBV30 with TRBJ1-2; D is uncertain. Trimming removed 3 bases at V and 4 bases at J, with 9 bases between. The CDR3 runs 12 residues. Germline lookup yields CDR1 GTSNPN and CDR2 SVGIG (reference sequence). The CDR3 is CAWRLGFYGYTF. CDR3 DNA sequence: TGTGCCTGGAGATTGGGGTTCTATGGCTACACCTTC.

The genes are TRBV27 and TRBJ1-5; D gene ambiguous. V shed 6 bases and J shed 5 bases, with 11 bases lying between them. The length of the CDR3 is 13 residues. The germline V gene encodes CDR1 MNHEY and CDR2 SMNVEV (reference sequence). CDR3 region: CASSPWEDQPQHF. As DNA, the CDR3 is TGTGCCAGCAGCCCATGGGAAGATCAGCCCCAGCATTTT.

The J gene is TRBJ2-1, the V gene TRBV30; TRBD2 aligns across 10 bases. V lost 3 bases and J lost 1; bases outside the gene matches: 3. CDR1 is GTSNPN, CDR2 SVGIG, per germline (reference sequence). The CDR3 spans 15 residues. CDR3 sequence reads: CAWSTSGTSYNEQFF. The CDR3 DNA follows: TGTGCCTGGAGCACTAGCGGGACATCCTACAATGAGCAGTTCTTC.

The chain joins TRBV5-1 to TRBJ1-2; D may be TRBD1 (5 bases). V was shortened by 6 bases and J by 6 bases, with 12 bases between the two germline ends. Germline CDR1 reads SGHRS; CDR2 reads YFSETQ. The length of the CDR3 is 12 residues. This CDR3 reads CASMGGFDGYTF. The CDR3 bases are TGCGCCAGCATGGGGGGATTTGATGGCTACACCTTC. The entire variable domain, with the rest obtained from reference TRBV5-1 and TRBJ1-2, is as follows: KAGVTQTPRYLIKTRGQQVTLSCSPISGHRSVSWYQQTPGQGLQFLFEYFSETQRNKGNFPGRFSGRQFSNSRSEMNVSTLELGDSALYLCASMGGFDGYTFGSGTRLTVV.

The chain employs TRBV7-9 and TRBJ2-5; 7 bases are shared with TRBD2. Germline CDR1 reads SEHNR; CDR2 reads FQNEAQ (reference sequence). The CDR3 is made up of 13 amino acids. V shed 3 bases, J shed 7 bases, and the junction held 5 bases outside the gene matches. Written as DNA, the CDR3 is TGTGCCAGCAGCTTGGCCGGGGAGGGGACCCAGTACTTC. Protein: CASSLAGEGTQYF.

This clone turned up a few times. Distinct nucleotide sequences in the sample also encode this CDR3. The rearrangement joins TRBV28 to TRBJ1-5; the D is unclear. The CDR3 length is 11 residues. Germline loops: CDR1 MDHEN, CDR2 SYDVKM. V was pared by 5 bases and J by 3 bases, with 2 bases between. CDR3 amino acids: CASSTNQPQHF. DNA of the CDR3: TGTGCCAGCAGTACCAATCAGCCCCAGCATTTT. Full variable domain (rest looked up from reference TRBV28 and TRBJ1-5): DVKVTQSSRYLVKRTGEKVFLECVQDMDHENMFWYRQDPGLGLRLIYFSYDVKMKEKGDIPEGYSVSREKKERFSLILESASTNQTSMYLCASSTNQPQHFGDGTRLSIL.

The V gene is TRBV5-5, the J gene TRBJ2-2; possibly TRBD1 or TRBD2 for D (5 bases each). The germline V gene encodes CDR1 SGHKS and CDR2 YYEKEE (reference sequence). CDR3 size: 17 residues. V was shortened by 4 bases and J by 9 bases, with 25 bases between the two germline ends. CDR3 residues: CASSGSGRLTPPRELFF. CDR3 coding DNA: TGTGCCAGCAGCGGCTCGGGACGATTAACCCCCCCCAGGGAGCTGTTTTTT.

V gene TRBV2 combines with J gene TRBJ2-7, with D perhaps matching TRBD2 (6 bases). CDR1 and CDR2 (germline): SNHLY, FYNNEI. This CDR3 contains 13 residues. V was cut by 5 bases and J by 3 bases, with 11 bases left in between. The CDR3 nucleotides are TGTGCCAGCAGTTCCGGGAGAGGCTACGAGCAGTACTTC. It is translated as CASSSGRGYEQYF.

The chain carries TRBV11-2 and TRBJ2-3; D gene unclear. The V end lost 2 bases, the J end lost 3 bases, and 6 bases lay between the germline ends. Germline V gene data show CDR1 as SGHAT and CDR2 as FQNNGV. The CDR3 extends over 13 amino acids. CDR3 region: CASSLSRTDTQYF. The DNA for the CDR3 is TGTGCCAGCAGCTTATCCAGAACAGATACGCAGTATTTT.

As concerns this clone: The sample has other DNA sequences that encode this CDR3 too. The chain employs TRBV7-9 and TRBJ2-7; possibly TRBD1 for D (7 bases). With 5 bases removed from V and 4 bases from J, the gap between germline ends came to 9 bases. The CDR3 sequence is 12 residues long. Germline V gene lookup returns CDR1 SEHNR and CDR2 FQNEAQ (reference sequence). The CDR3 DNA is TGTGCCAGCAGCCCAGGGGGGTACGAGCAGTACTTC. Translated, it gives CASSPGGYEQYF. The entire variable domain, with the rest obtained from reference TRBV7-9 and TRBJ2-7, is as follows: DTGVSQNPRHKITKRGQNVTFRCDPISEHNRLYWYRQTLGQGPEFLTYFQNEAQLEKSRLLSDRFSAERPKGSFSTLEIQRTEQGDSAMYLCASSPGGYEQYFGPGTRLTVT.

The chain recombines TRBV28 with TRBJ2-7; D not resolved. The CDR3 loop spans 13 amino acids. Germline V CDR1 and CDR2: MDHEN, SYDVKM. V was shortened by 5 bases and J by 0 bases, with 8 bases between the two germline ends. In DNA, the CDR3 is TGTGCCAGCAGTCAGTGGGGCTCCTACGAGCAGTACTTC. This gives the protein CASSQWGSYEQYF.

This chain connects TRBV7-2 to TRBJ1-5; unclear D gene. CDR3 length equals 13 residues. V lost 5 bases and J 3 bases, leaving 8 bases between the germline ends. Germline lookup yields CDR1 SGHTA and CDR2 FQGNSA. The CDR3 region is CASSPNPNQPQHF. The CDR3 DNA reads as TGTGCCAGCAGCCCGAACCCCAATCAGCCCCAGCATTTT.

A note on this clone: Distinct nucleotide sequences in the sample also encode this CDR3. This sequence joins TRBV4-2 and TRBJ2-7, with D hard to call. Trimming took 1 base from V and 4 from J, leaving 8 bases between them. CDR3 length: 13 amino acids. The V gene's germline CDR1 is LGHNA and CDR2 YNFKEQ. The CDR3 loop is CASSQGGNYEQYF. The CDR3 DNA is TGTGCCAGCAGCCAAGGTGGAAATTACGAGCAGTACTTC.

The genes are TRBV4-1 and TRBJ1-2; D might be TRBD1 (5 bases). This CDR3 comprises 16 residues. The V and J ends lost 1 base and 3 bases respectively, with 15 bases between them. Germline-derived CDR1 and CDR2 are MGHRA and YSYEKL. The chain's CDR3 is CASSQAPGLGDYGYTF. CDR3 coding DNA: TGCGCCAGCAGCCAAGCCCCGGGACTCGGAGACTATGGCTACACCTTC.

The rearrangement uses TRBV27 and TRBJ2-2; maybe TRBD2 (6 bases). The germline V and J ends were trimmed by 8 bases and 1 base, with 11 bases remaining between them. The CDR3 runs to 14 residues. The germline V gene has CDR1 MNHEY and CDR2 SMNVEV (reference sequence). This chain's CDR3 is CASGVSGNTGELFF. The CDR3 region has the DNA TGTGCCAGCGGTGTTAGCGGGAACACCGGGGAGCTGTTTTTT.

The J gene is TRBJ2-7, the V gene TRBV13, with 9 bases fitting TRBD2. V shed 4 bases, J shed 4 bases, and the junction held 8 bases outside the gene matches. The germline V gene encodes CDR1 PRHDT and CDR2 FYEKMQ (reference sequence). CDR3 length: 15 amino acids. CDR3 DNA: TGTGCCAGCAGCTCGGCGGGAGGGGGCGAATACGAGCAGTACTTC. Translating gives CASSSAGGGEYEQYF.